The rows below give T cell receptor beta chains drawn from one sample of a study of shared T cell receptors in the human thymus. TCRdb keeps only in-frame clones here, not all; method: immunoSEQ multiplex PCR. The sample consists of 700,000 to 750,000 clones, 70% to 90% of them appearing once. This same sample was also taken into another study, of human thymus T cells.

Sequencing input: thymocytes. The receptors derive from a girl under three years old with a congenital heart defect. Both conserved end residues are part of each CDR3. D genes are given only for firm matches. A clone size is listed for some rows: how often the clone was seen (once, few, many), or a class if it is expanded.

TRBV28,TRBJ1-5,-,once,CASSFNWRQINFSNQPQHF,TGTGCCAGCAGTTTTAATTGGAGACAGATTAACTTTAGCAATCAGCCCCAGCATTTT
TRBV15,TRBJ1-6,-,-,CATSRDCREPLHF,TGTGCCACCAGCAGAGATTGCAGGGAACCCCTCCACTTT
TRBV9,TRBJ2-3,-,-,CASSAPGGGTDTQYF,TGTGCCAGCAGCGCCCCGGGGGGCGGCACAGATACGCAGTATTTT
TRBV2,TRBJ2-5,-,once,CASSERGGGEETQYF,TGTGCCAGCAGTGAAAGGGGGGGAGGAGAAGAGACCCAGTACTTC
TRBV4-2,TRBJ2-2,-,-,CASSQAPGIANTGELFF,TGTGCCAGCAGCCAAGCCCCCGGGATTGCGAACACCGGGGAGCTGTTTTTT
TRBV2,TRBJ2-1,TRBD1,-,CASGKTGAESEQFF,TGTGCCAGCGGAAAGACAGGGGCAGAGAGCGAGCAGTTCTTC
TRBV19,TRBJ1-2,-,-,CASRRGGAHGYTF,TGTGCCAGTAGAAGGGGCGGTGCTCATGGCTACACCTTC
TRBV6-5,TRBJ2-5,TRBD1,-,CASRLDREETQYF,TGTGCCAGCAGATTGGACAGGGAGGAGACCCAGTACTTC
TRBV28,TRBJ2-2,-,-,CASSFGGHTGELFF,TGTGCCAGCAGTTTCGGGGGGCACACCGGGGAGCTGTTTTTT
TRBV11-2,TRBJ2-1,-,few,CASSPGGSWRFF,TGTGCCAGCAGCCCAGGTGGGTCTTGGCGGTTCTTC
TRBV7-8,TRBJ2-7,TRBD1,few,CASSLTIQGSSYEQYF,TGTGCCAGCAGCTTAACCATACAGGGGAGCTCCTACGAGCAGTACTTC
TRBV28,TRBJ1-4,TRBD1,-,CASSLRVGTGVGTTNEKLFF,TGTGCCAGCAGTTTAAGGGTGGGGACAGGGGTTGGGACAACTAATGAAAAACTGTTTTTT
TRBV7-8,TRBJ1-2,TRBD1,few,CASSPDRGGNYGYTF,TGTGCCAGCAGCCCGGACAGGGGAGGTAACTATGGCTACACCTTC
TRBV28,TRBJ1-1,TRBD1,-,CASSSDRVAEAFF,TGTGCCAGCAGCTCTGACAGGGTCGCTGAAGCTTTCTTT
TRBV2,TRBJ2-1,TRBD2,-,CARGAREGGPTVNEQFF,TGTGCCAGAGGGGCCCGAGAGGGAGGGCCCACGGTGAATGAGCAGTTCTTC
TRBV5-4,TRBJ2-3,TRBD2,-,CASSLKLAGGNSTDTQYF,TGTGCCAGCAGCTTGAAACTAGCGGGGGGGAATAGCACAGATACGCAGTATTTT
TRBV19,TRBJ1-5,-,-,CASSIVPQEGYSNQPQHF,TGTGCCAGTAGTATAGTCCCCCAGGAAGGTTATAGCAATCAGCCCCAGCATTTT
TRBV29-1,TRBJ2-2,TRBD2,once,CSVSSGGFTGELFF,TGCAGCGTGTCTAGCGGGGGGTTCACCGGGGAGCTGTTTTTT
TRBV5-6,TRBJ2-1,-,-,CASSSEEGARNEQFF,TGTGCCAGCAGCTCCGAGGAGGGGGCAAGAAATGAGCAGTTCTTC
TRBV7-3,TRBJ2-3,TRBD2,-,CASSFPGLAGVAITDTQYF,TGTGCCAGCAGCTTCCCGGGACTAGCGGGGGTAGCAATCACAGATACGCAGTATTTT
TRBV6-1,TRBJ1-4,-,-,CASSERPPGATNEKLFF,TGTGCCAGCAGTGAGAGGCCCCCGGGGGCAACTAATGAAAAACTGTTTTTT
TRBV6-1,TRBJ1-5,TRBD1,once,CASTLQGAARQPQHF,TGTGCCAGCACTTTACAGGGGGCGGCCCGGCAGCCCCAGCATTTT
TRBV11-2,TRBJ1-2,-,-,CASSLEGGGYGYTF,TGTGCCAGCAGCTTAGAGGGAGGGGGCTATGGCTACACCTTC
TRBV19,TRBJ2-3,TRBD2,once,CASSISDGGSADTQYF,TGTGCCAGTAGTATCTCGGACGGGGGGAGCGCAGATACGCAGTATTTT
TRBV6-6,TRBJ2-5,-,-,CASSHPGTPQETQYF,TGTGCCAGTTCCCATCCAGGGACTCCTCAAGAGACCCAGTACTTC
TRBV27,TRBJ1-2,TRBD1,-,CASSSSVGTGDNYGYTF,TGTGCCAGCAGTTCATCGGTGGGGACAGGGGATAACTATGGCTACACCTTC
TRBV9,TRBJ1-1,-,-,CASSPIQGKNTEAFF,TGTGCCAGCAGCCCAATACAGGGTAAGAACACTGAAGCTTTCTTT
TRBV19,TRBJ1-1,-,-,CASSQASNEAFF,TGTGCCAGTAGTCAAGCGTCCAATGAAGCTTTCTTT
TRBV14,TRBJ1-6,-,-,CASSQACYNSPLHF,TGTGCCAGCAGCCAAGCCTGCTATAATTCACCCCTCCACTTT
TRBV4-2,TRBJ1-1,TRBD1,-,CASSHYGQVEAFF,TGTGCCAGCAGCCATTACGGACAGGTTGAAGCTTTCTTT
TRBV4-1,TRBJ2-7,-,-,CASSLIFPGQPLGEQYF,TGCGCCAGCAGCCTCATATTCCCCGGACAGCCCTTGGGCGAGCAGTACTTC
TRBV27,TRBJ1-6,-,-,CASSLYGGDDNSPLHF,TGTGCCAGCAGTTTATATGGCGGGGACGATAATTCACCCCTCCACTTT
TRBV2,TRBJ2-3,TRBD1,few,CASSTGTGRVTDTQYF,TGTGCCAGCAGCACCGGGACAGGGAGGGTTACAGATACGCAGTATTTT
TRBV19,TRBJ2-1,TRBD2,-,CASRITSGVYNEQFF,TGTGCCAGTAGGATAACTAGCGGGGTATACAATGAGCAGTTCTTC
TRBV9,TRBJ2-2,TRBD2,-,CASSVGCAELAGDTGELFF,TGTGCCAGCAGCGTAGGTTGCGCGGAACTAGCGGGGGACACCGGGGAGCTGTTTTTT
TRBV2,TRBJ2-3,TRBD2,-,CASSPPQRGRTDTQYF,TGTGCCAGCTCACCCCCTCAGCGGGGGCGCACAGATACGCAGTATTTT
TRBV7-2,TRBJ2-7,TRBD1,once,CASSAGQGGAYEQYF,TGTGCCAGCAGCGCCGGACAGGGTGGGGCCTACGAGCAGTACTTC
TRBV28,TRBJ1-1,-,-,CASSFRRETEAFF,TGTGCCAGCAGTTTCAGGAGGGAAACTGAAGCTTTCTTT
TRBV7-2,TRBJ2-1,-,-,CASSLPKRPPDSVHEQFF,TGTGCCAGCAGCTTACCCAAGCGCCCCCCTGATTCGGTCCATGAGCAGTTCTTC
TRBV7-6,TRBJ1-5,-,once,CASSRWTGGDQPQHF,TGTGCCAGCAGCAGGTGGACCGGGGGAGATCAGCCCCAGCATTTT
TRBV29-1,TRBJ2-6,-,-,CSVVGTHDSGANVLTF,TGCAGCGTTGTTGGGACACACGACTCTGGGGCCAACGTCCTGACTTTC
TRBV23-1,TRBJ1-6,-,-,CASSRGGKAGHNSPLHF,TGCGCCAGCAGTCGCGGGGGTAAAGCGGGACATAATTCACCCCTCCACTTT
TRBV7-2,TRBJ1-1,-,once,CASSYFGTLSTEAFF,TGTGCCAGCAGCTACTTTGGGACATTAAGCACTGAAGCTTTCTTT
TRBV28,TRBJ1-2,-,-,CASSLVARYYGYTF,TGTGCCAGCAGTTTAGTGGCAAGATACTATGGCTACACCTTC
TRBV5-1,TRBJ2-5,-,-,CASSADPRGETQYF,TGCGCCAGCAGTGCGGACCCCCGAGGGGAGACCCAGTACTTC
TRBV2,TRBJ2-6,TRBD1,-,CASSASGQGRSGANVLTF,TGTGCCAGCAGTGCTTCAGGACAGGGAAGGTCTGGGGCCAACGTCCTGACTTTC
TRBV28,TRBJ1-2,-,-,CASSSQRDDCGYTF,TGTGCCAGCAGCTCGCAGAGAGATGACTGTGGCTACACCTTC
TRBV5-3,TRBJ2-3,-,few,CARSFGRDTDTQYF,TGTGCCAGAAGCTTTGGCAGGGACACAGATACGCAGTATTTT
TRBV9,TRBJ1-1,-,-,CASSPGHTNTEAFF,TGTGCCAGCTCACCGGGACACACGAACACTGAAGCTTTCTTT